This T cell receptor beta chain came from a study of STAT5B mutations in CD4+ large granular lymphocyte leukemia. Findings and limits, study-wide: 8/27 top patient clones versus 2/35 control clones were TRBV06-family. Higher CD4+ than CD8+ T-LGLL clonality might reflect small sample size.

This clone was detected a few times. Its antigen is not known. The method was immunoSEQ multiplex PCR; TCRdb's version includes in-frame clones alone and lacks a portion of them. In the table there are approximately 30,000 clones, over 65% of which are singletons. V shed 11 bases and J shed 7 bases, with 18 bases lying between them. CDR3 size: 12 residues. The germline gives CDR1 SNHLY, CDR2 FYNNEI. This chain uses TRBV2 with TRBJ2-7, with D possibly TRBD1 on 6 matching bases. Sequenced input: CD4+ T cells from blood buffy coats. The TCR comes from a human donor in good health. As DNA, the CDR3 is TGTGCCGGAAGGACAGACCAGAGGGAGCAGTACTTC. The encoded protein is CAGRTDQREQYF.